Sequencing of this T cell receptor beta chain was carried out in a study of blood T cell repertoires in COVID-19. Study-wide background: Donors in the United States, Italy and Spain gave samples during acute or convalescent COVID-19. From T cells, B-cell-depleted T cells, or PBMCs came the material, which was cDNA or gDNA.

Losses at the gene ends were 3 bases for V and 2 bases for J; bases not matched to a gene: 15. The CDR3 is 19 residues long. CDR1 is MGHRA, CDR2 YSYEKL, per germline. This clone was picked up one time. Original handling: Estimated nucleated cell counts came from reference gene primer amplification. Sequenced by immunoSEQ multiplex PCR; TCRdb stores in-frame clones only, minus some. The V and J calls and clone size were taken over from that table, and D and trimming were inferred from the DNA. The sample has about 50,000 clones, over 75% seen once. The receptor was derived from a man aged 45-65 years with active COVID-19. The sample was peripheral blood. V usage is TRBV4-1 and J usage is TRBJ2-3, with 9 nucleotides matching TRBD2. The CDR3: CASSHPLVASGINTDTQYF. The CDR3, as DNA: TGCGCCAGCAGCCACCCCCTGGTCGCTAGCGGGATCAACACAGATACGCAGTATTTT.